Listed below are T cell receptor beta chains from one sample, sequenced in a study of CD8+ T cells in alopecia areata. Method: immunoSEQ multiplex PCR; TCRdb's copy keeps in-frame clones and lacks some. The data hold some 150,000 clones, with approximately 52% observed a single time. Source: CD4+ T cells sorted from blood, taken at approximately week 56, from a patient treated with tofacitinib. These receptors came from a human donor with alopecia areata. Each CDR3 is given with its conserved first and last residue. A D gene is named only where the DNA matches it firmly. Rows may omit the clone size; those that give it use once, few, many or a size class.

>-|TRBJ2-7|TRBD1|TRBV19
TGTGCCAGTAGCCCCGGGACAGGAACCTACGAGCAGTACTTC
CASSPGTGTYEQYF
>-|TRBJ1-4|TRBD1|TRBV25-1
TGTGCCAGCAGGGACAGGAGGAATGAAAAACTGTTTTTT
CASRDRRNEKLFF
>few|TRBJ2-5|TRBD2|TRBV2
TGTGCCAGCAAGACTAGCCCTCTGGATGAGACCCAGTACTTC
CASKTSPLDETQYF
>few|TRBJ1-2|TRBD1|TRBV2
TGTGCCAGCAGTGAGGAGACAGGGAGAACCTATGGCTACACCTTC
CASSEETGRTYGYTF
>few|TRBJ2-5|TRBD1|TRBV29-1
TGCAGCGTAGTAACAGGGGGCGCGGGCAAGACCCAGTACTTC
CSVVTGGAGKTQYF
>-|TRBJ1-1|TRBD1|TRBV11-2
TGTGCCAGCAGCTTATACCCAGGGGGCACTTTGACTGAAGCTTTCTTT
CASSLYPGGTLTEAFF
>few|TRBJ2-7|-|TRBV25-1
TGTGCCAGCAGTGTGGACACTTCGAGCTCCTACGAGCAGTACTTC
CASSVDTSSSYEQYF
>-|TRBJ1-5|-|TRBV5-4
TGTGCCAGCAGCTTGGACATGGGACGGAATCAGCCCCAGCATTTT
CASSLDMGRNQPQHF
>-|TRBJ1-2|-|TRBV29-1
TGCAGCGTTGGAGCCGGGGGCGCCTATGGCTACACCTTC
CSVGAGGAYGYTF
>-|TRBJ1-2|-|TRBV25-1
TGTGCCAGCAGTGACAGGGGTGGCTACACCTTC
CASSDRGGYTF